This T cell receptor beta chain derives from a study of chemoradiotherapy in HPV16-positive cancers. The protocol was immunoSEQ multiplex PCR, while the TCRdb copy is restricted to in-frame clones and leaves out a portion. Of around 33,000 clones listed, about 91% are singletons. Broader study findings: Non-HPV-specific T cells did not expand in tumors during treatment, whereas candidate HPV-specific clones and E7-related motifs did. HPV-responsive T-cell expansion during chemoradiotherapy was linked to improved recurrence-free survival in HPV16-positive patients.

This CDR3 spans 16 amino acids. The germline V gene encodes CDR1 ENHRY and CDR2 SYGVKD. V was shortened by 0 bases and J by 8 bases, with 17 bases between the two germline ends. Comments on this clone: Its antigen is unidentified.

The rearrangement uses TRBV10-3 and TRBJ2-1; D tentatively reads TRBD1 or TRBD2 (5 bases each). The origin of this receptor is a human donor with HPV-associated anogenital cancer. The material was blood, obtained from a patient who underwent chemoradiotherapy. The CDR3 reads CAISESSRTGGHEQFF. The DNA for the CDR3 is TGTGCCATCAGTGAGTCGAGCCGAACAGGAGGACATGAGCAGTTCTTC.